This entry concerns a single T cell receptor (beta chain). V shed 6 bases, J shed 1 base, and the junction held 14 bases outside the gene matches. Germline-derived CDR1 and CDR2 are SGHAT and FQNNGV. CDR3 length equals 17 residues. Produced via immunoSEQ multiplex PCR; TCRdb's table is partial and in-frame only. The data show roughly 80,000 clones, just over 90% seen once. The data originate from a study of technical replicates of blood from several donors. The V gene is TRBV11-2, the J gene TRBJ2-7; 8 nucleotides line up with TRBD1. The receptor comes from a human donor in good health. The material sequenced was T cells isolated from PBMCs. CDR3 coding DNA: TGTGCCAGCAGGTTATCTCAAGTCGGGGACAGGTCCTACGAGCAGTACTTC. Encoded protein: CASRLSQVGDRSYEQYF.